These 6 T cell receptor beta chains originate from one sample sequenced in a study of cytomegalovirus exposure and HLA in healthy donors. PCR involved 60 Vbeta and 13 Jbeta primers. Here immunoSEQ multiplex PCR was the method, and the copy in TCRdb shows in-frame clones only, minus some. Of over 95,000 clones detected, about 70% appear once; the ten largest clones hold approximately 2%. Specimen: PBMCs. The source is a human donor in good health.

The chain couples TRBV4-2 to TRBJ2-5, with 10 nucleotides matching TRBD2. There are 15 residues in the CDR3. V shed 0 bases and J 2 bases; nucleotides not matched to a gene: 0. Germline values: CDR1 LGHNA, CDR2 YNFKEQ. For the CDR3, the DNA is TGTGCCAGCAGCCAAGAGACTAGCGGGCAAGAGACCCAGTACTTC. This codes for CASSQETSGQETQYF.

The chain employs TRBV11-2 and TRBJ2-5; D possibly corresponds to TRBD2 (5 bases). CDR3 size: 12 residues. Looked up from germline, CDR1 is SGHAT and CDR2 is FQNNGV. Trimming removed 4 bases from V and 10 bases from J, with 13 bases in between. Here the CDR3 reads CASSYQTGIQYF. DNA of the CDR3: TGTGCCAGCAGCTACCAGACCGGGATCCAGTACTTC.

The rearrangement links TRBV10-1 to TRBJ2-5, with TRBD1 as a possible D gene (6 bases). Trimming took 5 bases from V and 4 from J, leaving 11 bases between them. Germline CDR1 and CDR2: WNHNN and SYGVQD (reference sequence). CDR3 length equals 13 residues. The CDR3 loop reads CASSQQGIETQYF. CDR3 DNA: TGCGCCAGCAGTCAACAGGGTATAGAGACCCAGTACTTC.

The chain couples TRBV28 to TRBJ2-6; possible D gene TRBD1, 5 bases. The CDR3 covers 15 residues. The germline V gene has CDR1 MDHEN and CDR2 SYDVKM. Between the trimmed V and J ends, which lost 3 bases and 2 bases, there was a span of 8 bases. The CDR3: CASSFLRAGANVLTF. The DNA of the CDR3 is TGTGCCAGCAGTTTCCTCAGGGCTGGGGCCAACGTCCTGACTTTC.

The chain couples TRBV19 to TRBJ1-5; no clear D. The CDR3 runs to 13 residues. The germline V gene encodes CDR1 LNHDA and CDR2 SQIVND (reference sequence). V was shortened by 10 bases and J by 4 bases, with 14 bases between the two germline ends. CDR3 nucleotide sequence: TGTGCCACCCACAGTTCTCTGAATCAGCCCCAGCATTTT. It specifies CATHSSLNQPQHF.

This chain connects TRBV2 to TRBJ2-1, with 8 bases lining up with TRBD1. V gave up 6 bases and J gave up 8 bases; unmatched junction bases: 6. The length of the CDR3 is 13 residues. Germline CDR1 and CDR2: SNHLY and FYNNEI. The CDR3 nucleotides read TGTGCCAGCAGATGGACAGGGTCATATGAGCAGTTCTTC. This sequence encodes CASRWTGSYEQFF.